These 27 T cell receptor beta chains originate from one sample sequenced in a study of blood T cell repertoires in COVID-19. Only in-frame clones appear in the TCRdb table, and some are missing; sequencing was by immunoSEQ multiplex PCR. In the table there are 200,000 to 300,000 clones, roughly 89% of which are singletons. The specimen was PBMCs or T cells enriched from blood (not recorded which). These receptors came from a woman aged 25-40 years who had recovered from COVID-19.

The chain employs TRBV27 and TRBJ1-1, with TRBD1 matching over 7 bases. The CDR3 is 14 residues long. Per the germline V gene, CDR1 is MNHEY and CDR2 is SMNVEV (reference sequence). J lost 1 base, V lost 7 bases, and 6 bases had no gene match. The CDR3 DNA reads TGTGCCAGCAAGCTCGACAGGGAGAACACTGAAGCTTTCTTT. This encodes CASKLDRENTEAFF.

This chain joins TRBV18 and TRBJ1-3; tentatively, D is TRBD1 (5 bases). Germline values: CDR1 KGHSH, CDR2 LQKENI. Trimming pared 8 bases from V and 0 bases from J, leaving 26 bases between. The CDR3 is 19 amino acids. CDR3 bases: TGTGCCAGCACGCCTGCTCGCAGGGCTCGCCACAGCTCTGGAAACACCATATATTTT. It yields the protein CASTPARRARHSSGNTIYF. The full variable domain, rest sourced from reference TRBV18 and TRBJ1-3, is NAGVMQNPRHLVRRRGQEARLRCSPMKGHSHVYWYRQLPEEGLKFMVYLQKENIIDESGMPKERFSAEFPKEGPSILRIQQVVRGDSAAYFCASTPARRARHSSGNTIYFGEGSWLTVV.

The rearrangement links TRBV7-3 to TRBJ1-1; TRBD1 matches at 8 bases. In germline, CDR1 is SGHTA, CDR2 FQGTGA. J was trimmed by 2 bases and V by 4 bases; bases with no gene match: 6. The CDR3 is made up of 15 amino acids. CDR3 in DNA: TGTGCCAGCAGCTCCAGGGGGCGGGTTAACACTGAAGCTTTCTTT. Translation: CASSSRGRVNTEAFF.

The rearrangement links TRBV28 to TRBJ1-2, with 9 bases fitting TRBD1. Trimming took 3 bases from V and 5 from J; bases not matched to a gene: 13. Per germline, CDR1 MDHEN and CDR2 SYDVKM. The CDR3 has 17 amino acids. CDR3 loop: CASSFGTGTSGGYGYTF. CDR3 nucleotides: TGTGCCAGCAGTTTCGGGACAGGGACCTCCGGGGGATATGGCTACACCTTC.

The chain carries TRBV6-5 and TRBJ2-7; TRBD1 matches at 8 bases. Per the germline V gene, CDR1 is MNHEY and CDR2 is SVGAGI. V lost 6 bases, J lost 3 bases, and 7 bases stayed unmatched. This CDR3 is 14 amino acids long. Here the CDR3 DNA reads TGTGCCAGCAGCATCGGACAGGGCGGCTACGAGCAGTACTTC. Translating gives CASSIGQGGYEQYF.

The genes are TRBV6-2 or TRBV6-3 and TRBJ2-7; 11 bases map to TRBD2. The trim removed 0 bases at V and 7 bases at J, leaving 17 bases unmatched. The length of the CDR3 is 19 residues. CDR1 and CDR2 (germline): MNHEY, SVGEGT. CDR3 nucleotides: TGTGCCAGCAGTTACTCTATTATAGCGGGAGGGCCCAATGTGCGAGAGCAGTACTTC. Residues: CASSYSIIAGGPNVREQYF.

The rearrangement uses TRBV5-4 and TRBJ1-2; D remains ambiguous. This CDR3 has 15 residues. Germline CDR1 SGHNT, CDR2 YYREEE (reference sequence). Deletions cut 2 bases from V and 5 bases from J, with 16 bases between. The CDR3 region has the DNA TGTGCCAGCAGCTTCGGATCCCAGCGGATGTATGGCTACACCTTC. The encoded protein is CASSFGSQRMYGYTF.

The chain has TRBV18 and TRBJ2-7, with a weak D call TRBD2 (6 bases). The CDR3 is made up of 14 amino acids. In germline, CDR1 is KGHSH, CDR2 LQKENI. The V end was cut by 3 bases, the J end by 3 bases, with 12 bases between. The CDR3 DNA reads as TGTGCCAGCTCACCGGGGGGATTGGACTACGAGCAGTACTTC. Its translation is CASSPGGLDYEQYF.

This clone has a single count. This chain uses TRBV6-5 with TRBJ1-1; D is ambiguous. Germline CDR1 reads MNHEY; CDR2 reads SVGAGI. The CDR3 is 15 amino acids. V lost 0 bases, J lost 3 bases, and 11 bases lay in between. CDR3 nucleotide sequence: TGTGCCAGCAGTTACTCGAAAGTGGCTTACACTGAAGCTTTCTTT. Encoded protein: CASSYSKVAYTEAFF.

The V and J genes are TRBV9 and TRBJ1-4; TRBD1 matches 7 bases. CDR3 size: 14 residues. Trimming removed 3 bases from V and 2 bases from J; junction bases left unmatched: 1. Germline values: CDR1 SGDLS, CDR2 YYNGEE. DNA for the CDR3: TGTGCCAGCAGCGCGGGACAGACTAATGAAAAACTGTTTTTT. It translates to CASSAGQTNEKLFF. Drawing the rest from reference TRBV9 and TRBJ1-4, the complete variable domain is DSGVTQTPKHLITATGQRVTLRCSPRSGDLSVYWYQQSLDQGLQFLIQYYNGEERAKGNILERFSAQQFPDLHSELNLSSLELGDSALYFCASSAGQTNEKLFFGSGTQLSVL.

V and J are TRBV29-1 and TRBJ1-1; 7 bases line up with TRBD1. V lost 6 bases and J lost 5; bases outside the gene matches: 9. The length of the CDR3 is 13 residues. Germline lookup yields CDR1 SQVTM and CDR2 ANQGSEA. The CDR3 DNA reads as TGCAGCGTAACCGGGACAGCGAGGACTGAAGCTTTCTTT. Translation: CSVTGTARTEAFF.

V is TRBV7-2 and J is TRBJ2-1, with no clear D. The CDR3 has 15 amino acids. CDR1 and CDR2 (germline): SGHTA, FQGNSA. The V and J ends lost 5 bases and 0 bases respectively, with 11 bases between them. CDR3 bases: TGTGCCAGCAGCATCCGCCCCAGCTCCTACAATGAGCAGTTCTTC. Residues: CASSIRPSSYNEQFF.

The chain couples TRBV27 to TRBJ1-1; no reliable D call. CDR3 length: 13 amino acids. The V end was cut by 3 bases, the J end by 1 base, with 6 bases between. Germline V CDR1 and CDR2: MNHEY, SMNVEV (reference sequence). The CDR3 DNA sequence: TGTGCCAGCAGTTTGCGGGGGAACACTGAAGCTTTCTTT. The encoded protein is CASSLRGNTEAFF.

The CDR3 is CASSILSQGSSSYNSPLHF. Here the CDR3 DNA reads TGTGCCAGTAGTATTCTTTCCCAGGGATCGAGCTCCTATAATTCACCCCTCCACTTT. The rearrangement links TRBV19 to TRBJ1-6; tentatively, D is TRBD1 (5 bases). The CDR3 sequence is 19 residues long. The V end lost 3 bases, the J end lost 0 bases, and 18 bases lay between the germline ends. Per the germline V gene, CDR1 is LNHDA and CDR2 is SQIVND (reference sequence).

The chain employs TRBV19 and TRBJ1-1; perhaps TRBD1 as D (6 bases). CDR1 LNHDA and CDR2 SQIVND come from the germline V gene (reference sequence). Trimming cost V 1 base and J 2 bases, with 8 bases left between them. The CDR3 runs to 14 residues. The CDR3 nucleotides are TGTGCCAGTAGTATAGGGACAGATAACACTGAAGCTTTCTTT. Translated: CASSIGTDNTEAFF.

This chain uses TRBV5-8 with TRBJ1-5; perhaps TRBD1 as D (6 bases). In germline, CDR1 is SGHTS, CDR2 YDEGEE. Deletions cut 3 bases from V and 5 bases from J, with 15 bases between. CDR3 length equals 15 residues. CDR3 bases: TGTGCCAGCAGCTATGGGACATACCGGGATCAGCCCCAGCATTTT. Protein sequence: CASSYGTYRDQPQHF.

The rearrangement uses TRBV28 and TRBJ1-5; 7 bases are a match to TRBD1. This CDR3 contains 15 residues. Germline V lookup: CDR1 MDHEN, CDR2 SYDVKM. Trimming cost V 5 bases and J 6 bases; bases outside gene matches: 10. The CDR3 loop is CASSRTGSRVQPQHF. The CDR3 DNA reads as TGTGCCAGCAGTAGGACAGGTAGTAGAGTTCAGCCCCAGCATTTT.

This chain uses TRBV19 with TRBJ2-3; 8 nucleotides align to TRBD1. Per germline, CDR1 LNHDA and CDR2 SQIVND (reference sequence). This CDR3 spans 13 amino acids. V lost 8 bases, J lost 0 bases, and 1 base stayed unmatched. The CDR3 here is CASGQGSTDTQYF. CDR3 in DNA: TGTGCCAGTGGACAGGGAAGCACAGATACGCAGTATTTT.

The rearrangement links TRBV27 to TRBJ2-2; no firm D call. Germline CDR1 is MNHEY and CDR2 is SMNVEV (reference sequence). V dropped 3 bases and J dropped 2 bases, with 7 bases sitting between them. The CDR3 is made up of 14 amino acids. CDR3 loop: CASSFTANTGELFF. DNA of the CDR3: TGTGCCAGCAGTTTTACAGCTAACACCGGGGAGCTGTTTTTT.

CDR3 bases: TGTGCCAGCAGTGAAGCCTACACAGATACGCAGTATTTT. This sequence encodes CASSEAYTDTQYF. The V gene is TRBV6-1, the J gene TRBJ2-3; D is undetermined. The CDR3 is 13 residues long. In germline, CDR1 is MNHNS, CDR2 SASEGT. The V and J ends lost 0 bases and 2 bases respectively, with 3 bases between them.

The sample holds one count of this clone. The genes are TRBV3-1 (or the pseudogene TRBV3-2) and TRBJ1-2; 8 bases agree with TRBD1. Germline assignment: CDR1 LGHDT and CDR2 YNNKEL (reference sequence). V gave up 1 base and J gave up 6 bases; unmatched junction bases: 10. This CDR3 is built from 16 residues. CDR3: CASSQVSRTGTNGYTF. In nucleotides, the CDR3 is TGTGCCAGCAGCCAAGTAAGTCGGACAGGGACGAATGGCTACACCTTC.

Concerning this clone itself: The sample has other DNA sequences that encode this CDR3 too. The rearrangement joins TRBV28 to TRBJ2-7, with a weak D call TRBD1 (5 bases). The CDR3 has 13 amino acids. Germline-derived CDR1 and CDR2 are MDHEN and SYDVKM. Trimming left V 6 bases short and J 1 base short, with 10 bases between. CDR3 in DNA: TGTGCCAGCAGACCCGGACAATCCTACGAGCAGTACTTC. It translates to CASRPGQSYEQYF. Using reference TRBV28 and TRBJ2-7 for the parts outside the CDR3, the full variable domain is DVKVTQSSRYLVKRTGEKVFLECVQDMDHENMFWYRQDPGLGLRLIYFSYDVKMKEKGDIPEGYSVSREKKERFSLILESASTNQTSMYLCASRPGQSYEQYFGPGTRLTVT.

This rearrangement joins TRBV3-1 (or the pseudogene TRBV3-2) to TRBJ2-6; 7 bases match TRBD1. Germline CDR1 reads LGHDT; CDR2 reads YNNKEL (reference sequence). This CDR3 has 17 amino acids. The V gene end was trimmed by 5 bases and the J gene end by 1 base; junction bases not matched to a gene: 8. CDR3 sequence (DNA): TGTGCCAGCAGCTATCGGACAGGACATTCTGGGGCCAACGTCCTGACTTTC. As protein: CASSYRTGHSGANVLTF.

The chain couples TRBV28 to TRBJ2-7, with 7 bases lining up with TRBD1. The CDR3 spans 13 residues. V lost 8 bases and J lost 3; bases outside the gene matches: 7. Looked up from germline, CDR1 is MDHEN and CDR2 is SYDVKM. This chain's CDR3 is CASAYRGRYEQYF. Here the CDR3 DNA reads TGTGCCAGCGCATACAGGGGCCGCTACGAGCAGTACTTC.

V usage is TRBV18 and J usage is TRBJ1-2, with 7 bases that match TRBD1. The V and J ends lost 3 bases and 3 bases, in that order; junction bases with no gene match: 7. Germline-derived CDR1 and CDR2 are KGHSH and LQKENI. This CDR3 has 15 residues. In DNA form, the CDR3 reads TGTGCCAGCTCACCCACGACAGGGTTCGACTATGGCTACACCTTC. Encoded protein: CASSPTTGFDYGYTF.

The chain has TRBV2 and TRBJ2-7; the match to TRBD1 covers 8 bases. The length of the CDR3 is 18 residues. V lost 5 bases, J lost 2 bases, and 17 bases stayed unmatched. Germline V gene sequence: CDR1 SNHLY, CDR2 FYNNEI. CDR3 coding DNA: TGTGCCAGCAGTCAGCCTCGCCGGGGACAGGCGAGTGCCTACGAGCAGTACTTC. Encoded protein: CASSQPRRGQASAYEQYF. Based on the CDR3 plus reference TRBV2 and TRBJ2-7, the full variable domain is EPEVTQTPSHQVTQMGQEVILRCVPISNHLYFYWYRQILGQKVEFLVSFYNNEISEKSEIFDDQFSVERPDGSNFTLKIRSTKLEDSAMYFCASSQPRRGQASAYEQYFGPGTRLTVT.

The rearrangement uses TRBV7-8 and TRBJ2-1; 8 nucleotides agree with TRBD2. The CDR3 consists of 14 residues. Germline CDR1 reads SGHVS; CDR2 reads FQNEAQ. The trim removed 6 bases at V and 5 bases at J, leaving 6 bases unmatched. This CDR3 reads CASRLGLADNEQFF. CDR3 bases: TGTGCCAGCAGACTCGGACTAGCCGACAATGAGCAGTTCTTC.